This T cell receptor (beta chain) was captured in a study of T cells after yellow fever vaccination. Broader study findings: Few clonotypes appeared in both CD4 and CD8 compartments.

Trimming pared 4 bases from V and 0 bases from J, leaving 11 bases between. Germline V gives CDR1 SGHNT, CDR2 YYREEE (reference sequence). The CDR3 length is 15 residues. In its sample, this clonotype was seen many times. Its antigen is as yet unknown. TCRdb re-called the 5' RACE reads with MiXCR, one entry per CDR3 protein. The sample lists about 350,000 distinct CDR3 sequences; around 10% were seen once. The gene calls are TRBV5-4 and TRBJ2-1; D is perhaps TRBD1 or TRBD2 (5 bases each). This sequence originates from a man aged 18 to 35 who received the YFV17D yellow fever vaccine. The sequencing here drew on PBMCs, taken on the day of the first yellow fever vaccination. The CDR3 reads CASSLGTGSYNEQFF. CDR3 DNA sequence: TGTGCCAGCAGCCTCGGGACCGGCTCCTACAATGAGCAGTTCTTC.